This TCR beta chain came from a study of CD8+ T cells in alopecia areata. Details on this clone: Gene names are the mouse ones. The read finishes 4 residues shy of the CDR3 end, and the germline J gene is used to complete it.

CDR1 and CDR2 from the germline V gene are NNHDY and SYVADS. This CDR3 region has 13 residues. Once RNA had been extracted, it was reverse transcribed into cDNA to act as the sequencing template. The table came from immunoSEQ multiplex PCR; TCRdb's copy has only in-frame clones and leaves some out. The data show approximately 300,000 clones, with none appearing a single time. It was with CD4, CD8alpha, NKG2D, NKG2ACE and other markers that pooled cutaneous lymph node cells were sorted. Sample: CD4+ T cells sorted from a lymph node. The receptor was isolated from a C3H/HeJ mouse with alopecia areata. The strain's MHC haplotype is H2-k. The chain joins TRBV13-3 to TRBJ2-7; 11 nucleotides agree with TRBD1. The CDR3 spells CASSGGQGDEQYF. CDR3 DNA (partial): TGTGCCAGCAGTGGGGGACAGGGGGAT.